A single sample is the source of the 24 T cell receptor beta chains below, sequenced in a study of blood T cell repertoires in COVID-19. Using immunoSEQ multiplex PCR, the repertoire was profiled, and TCRdb retains in-frame clones only, with some absent. The sample has fewer than 300,000 clones; approximately 90% are singletons. Sequenced input: peripheral blood. These receptors were taken from a man aged 25 to 45 with acute or convalescent COVID-19.

The chain joins TRBV2 to TRBJ1-5; no reliable D call. CDR1 SNHLY and CDR2 FYNNEI come from the germline V gene. The CDR3 has 12 residues. Trimming took 7 bases from V and 4 from J, leaving 8 bases between them. CDR3 amino acids: CASNKRNQPQHF. CDR3 bases: TGTGCCAGCAACAAGCGAAATCAGCCCCAGCATTTT.

The V call is TRBV3-1 (or the pseudogene TRBV3-2), the J call TRBJ2-3; TRBD2 matches 8 bases. CDR3 size: 14 residues. J lost 12 bases, V lost 0 bases, and 8 bases had no gene match. Per the germline V gene, CDR1 is LGHDT and CDR2 is YNNKEL (reference sequence). CDR3 loop: CASSQDLSGGPQYF. CDR3 nucleotides: TGTGCCAGCAGCCAAGATCTCAGCGGGGGCCCCCAGTATTTT.

The chain joins TRBV5-4 to TRBJ1-5; 9 nucleotides match TRBD1. The CDR3 consists of 14 residues. Germline V gene lookup returns CDR1 SGHNT and CDR2 YYREEE (reference sequence). Trimming took 4 bases from V and 3 from J; bases not matched to a gene: 2. The CDR3 DNA reads as TGTGCCAGCAGCAGGACAGGGGCCAATCAGCCCCAGCATTTT. It yields the protein CASSRTGANQPQHF. Combining the CDR3 with reference TRBV5-4 and TRBJ1-5 gives the whole variable domain ETGVTQSPTHLIKTRGQQVTLRCSSQSGHNTVSWYQQALGQGPQFIFQYYREEENGRGNFPPRFSGLQFPNYSSELNVNALELDDSALYLCASSRTGANQPQHFGDGTRLSIL.

The rearrangement uses TRBV3-1 (or the pseudogene TRBV3-2) and TRBJ2-7; 8 bases align to TRBD2. The CDR3 covers 12 residues. Germline V gene sequence: CDR1 LGHDT, CDR2 YNNKEL (reference sequence). Germline trimming cut 7 bases from V and 6 bases from J; bases unmatched to any gene: 5. CDR3 in DNA: TGTGCCAGCAATCGGGGGGGGTCCGAGCAGTACTTC. This gives the protein CASNRGGSEQYF.

This sequence joins TRBV9 and TRBJ2-3; the match to TRBD1 covers 8 bases. This CDR3 has 14 residues. J gave up 3 bases and V 3 bases, and 3 bases lay outside the gene matches. Germline assignment: CDR1 SGDLS and CDR2 YYNGEE. CDR3 sequence (DNA): TGTGCCAGCAGCGGACAGGGGTTTACAGATACGCAGTATTTT. The encoded protein is CASSGQGFTDTQYF.

This clone came up once. This chain links TRBV14 with TRBJ1-6, with 8 positions matching TRBD1. Germline CDR1 and CDR2: SGHDN and FVKESK. The length of the CDR3 is 14 residues. V was clipped by 4 bases and J by 6 bases; unmatched bases: 2. The CDR3 spells CASSRTGGNSPLHF. Written as DNA, the CDR3 is TGTGCCAGCAGCCGTACAGGGGGTAATTCACCCCTCCACTTT.

The chain combines TRBV27 with TRBJ1-2; 7 positions agree with TRBD1. J lost 7 bases, V lost 2 bases, and 4 bases had no gene match. The CDR3 totals 13 residues. The germline V gene has CDR1 MNHEY and CDR2 SMNVEV (reference sequence). CDR3 amino acids: CASSLEGAGGYTF. CDR3 in DNA: TGTGCCAGCAGTTTAGAGGGGGCTGGTGGCTACACCTTC.

The chain combines TRBV5-1 with TRBJ2-2, with D unclear. V lost 3 bases and J 4 bases, leaving 7 bases between the germline ends. Germline CDR1 is SGHRS and CDR2 is YFSETQ. This CDR3 spans 13 amino acids. The DNA for the CDR3 is TGCGCCAGCAGCTCAACTTCCACCGGGGAGCTGTTTTTT. This encodes CASSSTSTGELFF.

The chain couples TRBV19 to TRBJ1-6; no clear D. Per the germline V gene, CDR1 is LNHDA and CDR2 is SQIVND (reference sequence). The CDR3 is 14 amino acids. Trimming cost V 7 bases and J 0 bases, with 7 bases left between them. CDR3 residues: CASTYSSYNSPLHF. CDR3 nucleotide sequence: TGTGCCAGTACGTACAGCTCCTATAATTCACCCCTCCACTTT.

This chain uses TRBV30 with TRBJ2-7, with TRBD1 as a possible D gene (6 bases). Trimming cost V 8 bases and J 4 bases, with 18 bases left between them. CDR1 and CDR2 from the germline V gene are GTSNPN and SVGIG (reference sequence). The CDR3 sequence is 13 residues long. CDR3 region: CAGWHRGSYEQYF. CDR3 coding DNA: TGTGCCGGGTGGCATAGGGGGAGTTACGAGCAGTACTTC.

This rearrangement joins TRBV19 to TRBJ1-6; TRBD1 matches at 8 bases. Per the germline V gene, CDR1 is LNHDA and CDR2 is SQIVND (reference sequence). J was trimmed by 0 bases and V by 7 bases; bases with no gene match: 8. The CDR3 spans 17 residues. CDR3 amino acids: CASTLGTGGSYNSPLHF. The CDR3 DNA is TGTGCCAGTACGCTTGGGACAGGTGGCTCCTATAATTCACCCCTCCACTTT. Complete variable domain (other parts from reference TRBV19 and TRBJ1-6): DGGITQSPKYLFRKEGQNVTLSCEQNLNHDAMYWYRQDPGQGLRLIYYSQIVNDFQKGDIAEGYSVSREKKESFPLTVTSAQKNPTAFYLCASTLGTGGSYNSPLHFGNGTRLTVT.

The chain employs TRBV19 and TRBJ2-3; D remains ambiguous. CDR3 length: 13 amino acids. Germline CDR1 LNHDA, CDR2 SQIVND (reference sequence). Trimming removed 8 bases from V and 4 bases from J, with 13 bases in between. In nucleotides, the CDR3 is TGTGCCAGTCGCATCCGAGAGGCAGATACGCAGTATTTT. The encoded protein is CASRIREADTQYF. The full variable domain, rest sourced from reference TRBV19 and TRBJ2-3, is DGGITQSPKYLFRKEGQNVTLSCEQNLNHDAMYWYRQDPGQGLRLIYYSQIVNDFQKGDIAEGYSVSREKKESFPLTVTSAQKNPTAFYLCASRIREADTQYFGPGTRLTVL.

The chain employs TRBV18 and TRBJ1-3, with D maybe TRBD1 (6 bases). This CDR3 region has 14 residues. Trimming cost V 1 base and J 3 bases, with 7 bases left between them. From germline, CDR1 is KGHSH and CDR2 LQKENI. The CDR3 nucleotides read TGTGCCAGCTCACCACTGGACAGTGGAAACACCATATATTTT. The encoded protein is CASSPLDSGNTIYF.

CDR3 protein: CASSLAPYNEQFF. Here the CDR3 DNA reads TGTGCCAGCAGCTTAGCTCCTTACAATGAGCAGTTCTTC. The rearrangement joins TRBV7-9 to TRBJ2-1, with D unclear. Trimming took off 0 bases at V and 4 bases at J, with 4 bases between the two ends. Per germline, CDR1 SEHNR and CDR2 FQNEAQ (reference sequence). The CDR3 totals 13 residues.

The chain uses TRBV5-1 and TRBJ1-2; 8 bases map to TRBD1. The ends lost 0 bases at V and 8 bases at J; junction bases unmatched: 6. The CDR3 has 14 amino acids. Germline CDR1 and CDR2: SGHRS and YFSETQ. The CDR3 sequence is CASSLGQGATGYTF. As DNA, the CDR3 is TGCGCCAGCAGCTTGGGTCAGGGGGCGACGGGCTACACCTTC.

The chain carries TRBV18 and TRBJ1-6; 8 nucleotides align to TRBD1. CDR3 length equals 15 residues. CDR1 is KGHSH and CDR2 is LQKENI in the germline V gene. V shed 3 bases and J 9 bases; nucleotides not matched to a gene: 7. This CDR3 reads CASSPLDRGASPLHF. Written as DNA, the CDR3 is TGTGCCAGCTCACCGCTCGACAGGGGAGCTTCACCCCTCCACTTT.

The V call is TRBV28, the J call TRBJ1-1; 7 bases are a match to TRBD1. The CDR3 consists of 11 residues. Germline V gene sequence: CDR1 MDHEN, CDR2 SYDVKM. V dropped 6 bases and J dropped 11; count of bases not matched to a gene: 6. CDR3 amino acids: CASRIGGTAFF. For the CDR3, the DNA is TGTGCCAGCAGAATAGGGGGCACGGCTTTCTTT.

The chain couples TRBV6-1 to TRBJ2-1; 9 nucleotides agree with TRBD2. Germline assignment: CDR1 MNHNS and CDR2 SASEGT. After removal of 2 bases from V and 2 bases from J, the junction contained 7 bases not matched to a gene. The CDR3 spans 17 residues. CDR3 in DNA: TGTGCCAGCAGTGAACGGGGTAGCGGGAGTCCCTACAATGAGCAGTTCTTC. Translating it yields CASSERGSGSPYNEQFF.

This sequence joins TRBV2 and TRBJ2-3; D is possibly TRBD2 (5 bases). The germline gives CDR1 SNHLY, CDR2 FYNNEI. Deletions cut 3 bases from V and 0 bases from J, with 10 bases between. This CDR3 spans 15 amino acids. The CDR3 DNA reads TGTGCCAGCAGTGAGGTAGCGACAAGCACAGATACGCAGTATTTT. Translating gives CASSEVATSTDTQYF.

The chain carries TRBV23-1 and TRBJ1-5; D call uncertain. TRBV23-1 is an open reading frame whose function is uncertain. The V and J ends lost 5 bases and 0 bases respectively, with 14 bases between them. This CDR3 region has 16 residues. This CDR3 reads CASSCDTKISNQPQHF. The DNA of the CDR3 is TGCGCCAGCAGTTGTGACACAAAGATTAGCAATCAGCCCCAGCATTTT.

Concerning this clone: Other DNA sequences of this sample code for an identical CDR3. This chain joins TRBV19 and TRBJ1-2; D is perhaps TRBD1 (5 bases). Trimming removed 3 bases from V and 2 bases from J, with 10 bases in between. Germline lookup yields CDR1 LNHDA and CDR2 SQIVND (reference sequence). The CDR3 runs 14 residues. The CDR3 coding sequence is TGTGCCAGTAGTATCGCTCGGGGGAACTATGGCTACACCTTC. Its translation: CASSIARGNYGYTF.

The V call is TRBV27, the J call TRBJ2-2; TRBD1 might be the D (5 bases). CDR1 MNHEY and CDR2 SMNVEV come from the germline V gene (reference sequence). The CDR3 contains 14 residues. Trimming pared 9 bases from V and 0 bases from J, leaving 11 bases between. The DNA of the CDR3 is TGTGCCAGTTGCAGGGTTGCGAACACCGGGGAGCTGTTTTTT. Translating it yields CASCRVANTGELFF.

This clone was detected only a few times. This chain links TRBV2 with TRBJ2-7; a possible D gene is TRBD2 (5 bases). Germline assignment: CDR1 SNHLY and CDR2 FYNNEI. V was pared by 7 bases and J by 0 bases, with 13 bases between. This CDR3 region has 14 residues. CDR3 coding DNA: TGTGCCAGCAACTCCCCCGGGGACTCCTACGAGCAGTACTTC. Translating gives CASNSPGDSYEQYF.

The chain links TRBV7-9 to TRBJ2-7; D may be TRBD1 (6 bases). Trimming pared 5 bases from V and 6 bases from J, leaving 17 bases between. The CDR3 is 14 residues long. The germline gives CDR1 SEHNR, CDR2 FQNEAQ (reference sequence). The CDR3 sequence is CASSKDSHPLEQYF. The CDR3, as DNA: TGTGCCAGCAGCAAGGACAGCCACCCCCTCGAGCAGTACTTC.